A selection of T cell receptor beta chains follows, all from one sample in a study of PD-L1 blockade in urothelial cancer. The protocol was immunoSEQ multiplex PCR, while the TCRdb copy is restricted to in-frame clones and leaves out a portion. Altogether under 85,000 clones are present, around 93% being singletons, with the ten largest covering 0.87%. The sequences come from PBMCs, collected around atezolizumab (anti-PD-L1) treatment. These TCRs come from a woman at least 80 years old with urothelial cancer. CDR3s leave out the opening cysteine and the closing phenylalanine or tryptophan. D genes are given only for firm matches. The size field is filled for only some rows; it gives once, few, many or a size class.

d_call clone_size j_call v_call cdr3_aa
- - TRBJ1-4 TRBV5-1 ASSLMYNEKLF
- - TRBJ1-2 TRBV25-1 ASSEPGQPYYGYT
TRBD1 - TRBJ1-2 TRBV11-2 ASSFTTGDHYGYT
- - TRBJ2-7 TRBV5-1 ASSGGLGSYEQY
TRBD1 - TRBJ2-3 TRBV28 ASSSRQGRVTDTQY
TRBD1 - TRBJ1-1 TRBV9 ASSGQGSNTEAF
TRBD2 - TRBJ2-3 TRBV6-1 ASSDLTSPTGVQY
- - TRBJ1-5 TRBV5-8 ASSPRTGNQPQH
- - TRBJ1-2 TRBV29-1 SVWGPEGSLYGYT
TRBD2 - TRBJ2-3 TRBV7-8 ASSLATSGIVDTQY
TRBD1 - TRBJ1-2 TRBV28 ASSLTGGGGGYT
- - TRBJ2-3 TRBV28 ASCTGSTDTQY
TRBD1 - TRBJ2-3 TRBV19 ASSMGQGSDTQY
- - TRBJ1-1 TRBV5-1 ASRLFQGQIEDTEAF
TRBD1 - TRBJ2-2 TRBV18 ASSPMTGRVNTGELF
- - TRBJ1-1 TRBV19 ASSTGRSAHDTEAF
- - TRBJ2-7 TRBV7-8 ASSSIVQMEQY
TRBD1 - TRBJ1-2 TRBV19 ASSMRTGGDNYGYT
- - TRBJ2-6 TRBV5-4 ASSLDRSGANVLT
TRBD1 - TRBJ1-5 TRBV19 ASSSVDRVDGQPQH
TRBD2 - TRBJ2-7 TRBV10-3 AIKLAPSYEQY
TRBD1 - TRBJ2-3 TRBV10-1 ASSTGEAQY
TRBD2 once TRBJ2-5 TRBV19 ASRRLAGGETQY
TRBD1 - TRBJ1-5 TRBV7-8 ASSLGGGTGGSNQPQH
- - TRBJ2-4 TRBV7-2 ASSLGTRQKNIQY
- - TRBJ2-1 TRBV28 ASSFLRYNEQF
TRBD1 - TRBJ1-2 TRBV4-1 ASSSGTGRALNYGYT
TRBD1 - TRBJ1-5 TRBV6-1 ASSEDRVGQPQH
TRBD1 - TRBJ1-4 TRBV6-6 ASSFRDRAEKLF
- - TRBJ1-1 TRBV5-6 ASSLRQRDMNTEAF
TRBD1 - TRBJ2-5 TRBV30 AWSASYRQGQY
- - TRBJ1-5 TRBV28 ASRLSNQPQH
- - TRBJ2-7 TRBV5-1 ASSYSAGTIYEQY
- - TRBJ2-2 TRBV14 ASSQDPDSYTGELF
TRBD1 - TRBJ1-3 TRBV2 ASSSRQGAGNTIY
- once TRBJ1-1 TRBV18 ASSPLRGSVYSEAF
TRBD1 - TRBJ1-1 TRBV9 ASSVGDRERTTEAF
- once TRBJ2-5 TRBV5-8 ASGIRGQETQY
TRBD1 once TRBJ1-2 TRBV5-4 ASSRQQGVQGYT
TRBD2 - TRBJ2-4 TRBV7-2 ASSLEGSGGGNIQY
- - TRBJ1-5 TRBV19 ASWGGTYSNQPQH
TRBD1 - TRBJ2-3 TRBV19 ATKRDSPSTDTQY
- - TRBJ2-3 TRBV28 ASSLGQTETDTQY
- - TRBJ1-5 TRBV7-8 ASRKDTNSNQPQH
- - TRBJ2-7 TRBV19 ASSQGPREY
- - TRBJ1-1 TRBV5-4 ASSDPGTEAF
- - TRBJ2-5 TRBV2 ASRRTGTTGETQY
- - TRBJ2-1 TRBV7-3 ASSLRGEGAYNEQF
- - TRBJ1-1 TRBV28 ASSSARYETEAF
TRBD2 - TRBJ2-1 TRBV11-1 ASSLGGLASSYNEQF
TRBD2 once TRBJ2-1 TRBV5-5 ASSSRGLASEQF
TRBD1 - TRBJ2-7 TRBV7-8 ASSLAQGQGYEQY
- once TRBJ1-1 TRBV6-4 ASSETVGVTEAF
TRBD2 - TRBJ2-5 TRBV2 ASSEFGLDQETQY